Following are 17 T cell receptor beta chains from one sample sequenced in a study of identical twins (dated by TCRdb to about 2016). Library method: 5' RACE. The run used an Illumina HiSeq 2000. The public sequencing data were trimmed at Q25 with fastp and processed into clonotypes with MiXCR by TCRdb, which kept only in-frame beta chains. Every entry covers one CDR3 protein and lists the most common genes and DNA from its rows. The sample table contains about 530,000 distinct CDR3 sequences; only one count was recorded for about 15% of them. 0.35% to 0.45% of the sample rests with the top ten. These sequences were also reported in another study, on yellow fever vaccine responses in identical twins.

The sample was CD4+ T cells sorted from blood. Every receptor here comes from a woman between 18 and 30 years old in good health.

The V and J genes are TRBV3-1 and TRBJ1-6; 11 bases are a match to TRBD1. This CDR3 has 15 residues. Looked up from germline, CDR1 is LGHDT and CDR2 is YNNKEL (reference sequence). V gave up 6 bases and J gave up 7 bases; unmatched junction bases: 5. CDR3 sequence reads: CASRPDRGRNSPLHF. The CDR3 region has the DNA TGTGCCAGCAGGCCGGACAGGGGGCGAAATTCACCCCTCCACTTT.

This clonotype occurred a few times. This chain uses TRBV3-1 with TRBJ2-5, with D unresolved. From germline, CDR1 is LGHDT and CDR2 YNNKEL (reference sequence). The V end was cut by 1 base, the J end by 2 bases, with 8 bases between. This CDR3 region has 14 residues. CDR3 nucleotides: TGTGCCAGCAGCCAAGCACAGAGACAAGAGACCCAGTACTTC. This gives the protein CASSQAQRQETQYF.

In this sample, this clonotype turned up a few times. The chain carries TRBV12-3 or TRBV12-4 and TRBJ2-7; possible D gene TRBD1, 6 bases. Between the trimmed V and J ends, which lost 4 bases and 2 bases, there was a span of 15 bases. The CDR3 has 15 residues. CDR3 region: CASSYRQAATYEQYF. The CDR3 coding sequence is TGTGCCAGCAGTTATAGACAGGCAGCTACCTACGAGCAGTACTTC.

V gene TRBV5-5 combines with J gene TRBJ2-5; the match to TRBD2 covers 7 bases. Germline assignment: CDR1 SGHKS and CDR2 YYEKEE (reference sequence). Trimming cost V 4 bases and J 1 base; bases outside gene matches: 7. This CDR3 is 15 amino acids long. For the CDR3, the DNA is TGTGCCAGCAGCCTGGGGGGGACTATCCAAGAGACCCAGTACTTC. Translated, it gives CASSLGGTIQETQYF.

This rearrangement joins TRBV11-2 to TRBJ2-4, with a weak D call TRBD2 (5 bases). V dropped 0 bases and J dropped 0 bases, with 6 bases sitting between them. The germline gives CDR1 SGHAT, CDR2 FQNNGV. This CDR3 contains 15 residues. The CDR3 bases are TGTGCCAGCAGCTTAGAGAGGGTAGCCAAAAACATTCAGTACTTC. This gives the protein CASSLERVAKNIQYF.

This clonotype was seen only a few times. The CDR3 loop is CASEPRDLGGSYNEQFF. The CDR3 region has the DNA TGTGCCAGCGAGCCCCGGGACCTCGGGGGGTCCTACAATGAGCAGTTCTTC. V is TRBV27 and J is TRBJ2-1; TRBD2 matches 7 bases. Germline CDR1 MNHEY, CDR2 SMNVEV (reference sequence). V lost 8 bases and J lost 1; bases outside the gene matches: 14. The CDR3 extends over 17 amino acids.

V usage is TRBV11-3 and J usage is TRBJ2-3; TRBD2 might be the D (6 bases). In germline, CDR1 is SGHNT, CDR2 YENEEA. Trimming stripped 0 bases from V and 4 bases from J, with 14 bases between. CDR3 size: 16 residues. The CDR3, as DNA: TGTGCCAGCAGCTTAGATGCGGGACCGGGGGCAGATACGCAGTATTTT. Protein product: CASSLDAGPGADTQYF.

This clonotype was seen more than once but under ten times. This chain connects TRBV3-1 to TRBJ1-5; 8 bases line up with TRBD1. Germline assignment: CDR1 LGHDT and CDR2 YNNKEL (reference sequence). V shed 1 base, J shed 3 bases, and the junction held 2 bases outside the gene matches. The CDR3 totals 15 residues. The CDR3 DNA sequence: TGTGCCAGCAGCCAAGCGACAGGGGTCAATCAGCCCCAGCATTTT. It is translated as CASSQATGVNQPQHF.

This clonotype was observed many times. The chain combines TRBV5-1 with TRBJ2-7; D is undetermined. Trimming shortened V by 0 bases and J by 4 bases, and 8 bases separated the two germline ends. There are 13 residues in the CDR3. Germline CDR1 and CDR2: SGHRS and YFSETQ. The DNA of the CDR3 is TGCGCCAGCAGCTTGGACCTCGGATACGAGCAGTACTTC. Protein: CASSLDLGYEQYF.

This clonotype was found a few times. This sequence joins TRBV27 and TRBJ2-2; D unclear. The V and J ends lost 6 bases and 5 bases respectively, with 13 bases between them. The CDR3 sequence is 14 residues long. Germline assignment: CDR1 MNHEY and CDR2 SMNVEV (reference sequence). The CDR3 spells CASRPTYGTGELFF. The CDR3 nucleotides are TGTGCCAGCAGGCCGACGTATGGGACCGGGGAGCTGTTTTTT.

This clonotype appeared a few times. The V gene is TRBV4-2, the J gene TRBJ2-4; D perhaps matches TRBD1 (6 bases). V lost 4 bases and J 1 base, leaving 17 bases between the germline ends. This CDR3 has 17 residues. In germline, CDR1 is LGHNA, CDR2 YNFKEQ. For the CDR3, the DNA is TGTGCCAGCAGCCTAGTGACAGGTACAAGCGCCAAAAACATTCAGTACTTC. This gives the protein CASSLVTGTSAKNIQYF.

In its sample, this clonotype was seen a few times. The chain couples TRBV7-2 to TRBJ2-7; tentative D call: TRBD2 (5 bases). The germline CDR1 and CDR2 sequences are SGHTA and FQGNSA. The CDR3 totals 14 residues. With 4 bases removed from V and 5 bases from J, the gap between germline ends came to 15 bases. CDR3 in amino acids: CASSSDGIPNEQYF. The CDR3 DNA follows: TGTGCCAGCAGCTCTGACGGGATCCCCAACGAGCAGTACTTC.

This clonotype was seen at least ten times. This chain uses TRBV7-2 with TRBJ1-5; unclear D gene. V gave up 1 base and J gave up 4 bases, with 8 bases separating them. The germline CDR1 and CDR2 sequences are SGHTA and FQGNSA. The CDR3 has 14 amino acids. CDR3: CASSLVGQNQPQHF. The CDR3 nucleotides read TGTGCCAGCAGCTTAGTGGGCCAAAATCAGCCCCAGCATTTT. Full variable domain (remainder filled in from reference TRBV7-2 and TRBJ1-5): GAGVSQSPSNKVTEKGKDVELRCDPISGHTALYWYRQSLGQGLEFLIYFQGNSAPDKSGLPSDRFSAERTGGSVSTLTIQRTQQEDSAVYLCASSLVGQNQPQHFGDGTRLSIL.

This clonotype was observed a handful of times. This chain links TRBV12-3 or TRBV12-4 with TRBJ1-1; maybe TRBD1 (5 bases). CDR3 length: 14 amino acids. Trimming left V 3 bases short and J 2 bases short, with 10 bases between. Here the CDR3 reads CASSFRGGNTEAFF. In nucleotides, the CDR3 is TGTGCCAGCAGTTTTCGGGGGGGAAACACTGAAGCTTTCTTT.

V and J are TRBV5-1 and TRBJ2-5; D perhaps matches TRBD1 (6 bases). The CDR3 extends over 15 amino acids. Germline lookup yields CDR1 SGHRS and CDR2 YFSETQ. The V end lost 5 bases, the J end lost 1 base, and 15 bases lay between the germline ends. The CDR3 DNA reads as TGCGCCAGCAGGGACTCCCCAGGGGCCCAAGAGACCCAGTACTTC. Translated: CASRDSPGAQETQYF. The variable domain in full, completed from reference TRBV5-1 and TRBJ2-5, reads KAGVTQTPRYLIKTRGQQVTLSCSPISGHRSVSWYQQTPGQGLQFLFEYFSETQRNKGNFPGRFSGRQFSNSRSEMNVSTLELGDSALYLCASRDSPGAQETQYFGPGTRLLVL.

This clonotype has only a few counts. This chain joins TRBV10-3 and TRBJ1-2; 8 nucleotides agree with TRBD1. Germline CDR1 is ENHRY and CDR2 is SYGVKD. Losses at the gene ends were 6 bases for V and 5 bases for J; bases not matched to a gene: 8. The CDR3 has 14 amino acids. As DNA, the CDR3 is TGTGCCATCAGGCCCGGACAGGGCGCTTATGGCTACACCTTC. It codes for CAIRPGQGAYGYTF.

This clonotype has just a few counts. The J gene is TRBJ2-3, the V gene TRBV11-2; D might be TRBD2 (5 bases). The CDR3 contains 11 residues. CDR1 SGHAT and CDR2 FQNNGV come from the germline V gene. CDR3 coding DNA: TGTGCGCGGGCGGGCACAGATACGCAGTATTTT. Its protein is CARAGTDTQYF.